The rows below give T cell receptor beta chains drawn from one sample of a study of T cell responses to AZD1222 COVID-19 vaccine. TCRdb's copy holds only in-frame clones and misses some; the assay was immunoSEQ multiplex PCR. This sample has tens of thousands of clones, with 60% to 80% found just once. Sequenced here: peripheral blood, sampled 28 days after the second AZD1222 dose. The source is an adult who received the AZD1222 COVID-19 vaccine. Each CDR3 is given with its conserved first and last residue. The order of the fields is D gene, J gene, clone size, V gene, CDR3 protein, CDR3 DNA. D genes are given only for firm matches. Rows give clone size only sometimes, using once, few, many, or a class for an expanded clone.

NA | TRBJ1-1 | NA | TRBV30 | CAWSRQTNTEAFF | TGTGCCTGGAGTCGGCAGACGAACACTGAAGCTTTCTTT
NA | TRBJ1-1 | NA | TRBV11-2 | CASSLAGQNTEAFF | TGTGCCAGCAGCTTAGCGGGTCAGAACACTGAAGCTTTCTTT
NA | TRBJ2-2 | medium-sized | TRBV11-1 | CASSLGQGNTGELFF | TGTGCCAGCAGCTTAGGTCAGGGAAACACCGGGGAGCTGTTTTTT
NA | TRBJ2-2 | once | TRBV2 | CASRFDTRTGELFF | TGTGCCAGCAGGTTTGACACACGCACCGGGGAGCTGTTTTTT
NA | TRBJ2-3 | NA | TRBV6-2/TRBV6-3 | CASSPGLTWEQYF | TGTGCCAGCAGTCCCGGACTGACATGGGAGCAGTATTTT
NA | TRBJ1-2 | NA | TRBV28 | CASTQTVHYGYTF | TGTGCCAGCACCCAGACAGTTCACTATGGCTACACCTTC
NA | TRBJ2-3 | NA | TRBV2 | CASSEAPGTDTQYF | TGTGCCAGCAGTGAAGCGCCTGGTACAGATACGCAGTATTTT
TRBD1 | TRBJ1-4 | NA | TRBV7-9 | CASRRQGEKLFF | TGTGCCAGCAGAAGACAGGGTGAAAAACTGTTTTTT
TRBD2 | TRBJ2-1 | NA | TRBV29-1 | CSAITWTSGSFYNEQFF | TGCAGCGCAATTACCTGGACTAGCGGAAGCTTTTACAATGAGCAGTTCTTC
NA | TRBJ1-5 | NA | TRBV4-2 | CASSQEVGGRGNQPQHF | TGTGCCAGCAGCCAAGAGGTCGGGGGGCGCGGCAATCAGCCCCAGCATTTT
NA | TRBJ1-5 | NA | TRBV5-1 | CASSSGLDNQPQHF | TGCGCCAGCAGCTCGGGCCTAGACAATCAGCCCCAGCATTTT
NA | TRBJ2-5 | NA | TRBV28 | CASSPAGPAPTQYF | TGTGCCAGCAGCCCCGCTGGACCTGCCCCGACCCAGTACTTC
NA | TRBJ2-5 | NA | TRBV19 | CASSITSAETQYF | TGTGCCAGTAGTATCACAAGTGCGGAGACCCAGTACTTC
NA | TRBJ1-4 | NA | TRBV5-3 | CARSLQEATNEKLFF | TGTGCCAGAAGCTTGCAAGAGGCAACTAATGAAAAACTGTTTTTT
NA | TRBJ2-3 | NA | TRBV3-1/TRBV3-2 | CASRPHGLLDTQYF | TGTGCCAGCAGACCACACGGACTTCTGGATACGCAGTATTTT
NA | TRBJ2-1 | NA | TRBV5-1 | CASNSAAGYNEQFF | TGCGCCAGCAACTCGGCGGCAGGCTACAATGAGCAGTTCTTC
NA | TRBJ1-3 | NA | TRBV12-3/TRBV12-4 | CASSTTTGNTIYF | TGTGCCAGCAGTACGACAACTGGAAACACCATATATTTT
NA | TRBJ2-3 | few | TRBV6-5 | CATFFTDTQYF | TGTGCCACTTTCTTTACAGATACGCAGTATTTT
TRBD2 | TRBJ2-1 | NA | TRBV7-6 | CASMLRTSGLSSYNEQFF | TGTGCCAGCATGTTGAGGACTAGCGGGCTTAGCTCCTACAATGAGCAGTTCTTC
NA | TRBJ2-2 | NA | TRBV28 | CASSRDLNTGELFF | TGTGCCAGCAGTCGGGACTTGAACACCGGGGAGCTGTTTTTT
TRBD2 | TRBJ2-5 | NA | TRBV4-2 | CASSQEERRGRVETQYF | TGTGCCAGCAGCCAAGAGGAAAGGCGGGGGAGAGTGGAGACCCAGTACTTC
NA | TRBJ1-2 | NA | TRBV28 | CASTVGQGGYGYTF | TGTGCCAGCACTGTAGGTCAGGGTGGGTATGGCTACACCTTC
NA | TRBJ2-5 | NA | TRBV27 | CASSTPGRETQYF | TGTGCCAGCAGTACCCCAGGGAGGGAGACCCAGTACTTC
TRBD2 | TRBJ2-7 | NA | TRBV19 | CASSIPPGGEQYF | TGTGCCAGTAGTATACCTCCGGGGGGCGAGCAGTACTTC
NA | TRBJ2-6 | NA | TRBV19 | CASSIQGLSGANVLTF | TGTGCCAGTAGTATACAGGGCCTCTCTGGGGCCAACGTCCTGACTTTC
NA | TRBJ2-7 | NA | TRBV21-1 | CASSVPGEGFSSYEQYF | TGTGCCAGCAGCGTCCCTGGGGAGGGATTTAGCTCCTACGAGCAGTACTTC
NA | TRBJ2-3 | once | TRBV2 | CASRQGRSTDTQYF | TGTGCCAGCAGGCAGGGACGGAGCACAGATACGCAGTATTTT
TRBD2 | TRBJ2-1 | NA | TRBV6-2/TRBV6-3 | CASSRDYNNEQFF | TGTGCCAGCAGTAGGGACTACAACAATGAGCAGTTCTTC
TRBD2 | TRBJ2-4 | NA | TRBV28 | CASSFGTGGDIQYF | TGTGCCAGCAGTTTTGGGACGGGAGGTGACATTCAGTACTTC
NA | TRBJ1-1 | NA | TRBV10-3 | CAISFRGETEAFF | TGTGCCATCAGCTTTCGGGGTGAGACTGAAGCTTTCTTT
TRBD1 | TRBJ1-2 | NA | TRBV10-3 | CAITPQGADGYTF | TGTGCCATCACCCCACAGGGGGCAGACGGCTACACCTTC
NA | TRBJ1-2 | NA | TRBV2 | CASSETYGGQRYGYTF | TGTGCCAGCAGTGAGACTTACGGGGGGCAGAGATATGGCTACACCTTC
TRBD2 | TRBJ2-5 | NA | TRBV5-1 | CASEGSGSRETQYF | TGCGCCAGCGAGGGTAGCGGGAGTAGAGAGACCCAGTACTTC
NA | TRBJ1-1 | NA | TRBV6-5 | CASQTEQTLTEAFF | TGTGCCAGCCAGACAGAGCAAACCTTGACTGAAGCTTTCTTT
NA | TRBJ2-7 | once | TRBV5-1 | CASSPQGQGYEQYF | TGCGCCAGCAGCCCCCAGGGTCAAGGCTACGAGCAGTACTTC
NA | TRBJ1-1 | NA | TRBV10-3 | CAISAMDPAGGTEAFF | TGTGCCATCAGCGCAATGGACCCCGCGGGGGGCACTGAAGCTTTCTTT
NA | TRBJ2-1 | NA | TRBV5-1 | CASSAGGNEQFF | TGCGCCAGCAGCGCTGGAGGCAATGAGCAGTTCTTC
NA | TRBJ1-4 | NA | TRBV11-3 | CASSLGGSTNEKLFF | TGTGCCAGCAGCTTAGGGGGGTCAACTAATGAAAAACTGTTTTTT
NA | TRBJ1-2 | NA | TRBV5-4 | CASSLGANYGYTF | TGTGCCAGCAGCCTCGGGGCCAACTATGGCTACACCTTC
NA | TRBJ2-5 | NA | TRBV2 | CASSDSTPETQYF | TGTGCCAGCAGTGACAGCACTCCGGAGACCCAGTACTTC